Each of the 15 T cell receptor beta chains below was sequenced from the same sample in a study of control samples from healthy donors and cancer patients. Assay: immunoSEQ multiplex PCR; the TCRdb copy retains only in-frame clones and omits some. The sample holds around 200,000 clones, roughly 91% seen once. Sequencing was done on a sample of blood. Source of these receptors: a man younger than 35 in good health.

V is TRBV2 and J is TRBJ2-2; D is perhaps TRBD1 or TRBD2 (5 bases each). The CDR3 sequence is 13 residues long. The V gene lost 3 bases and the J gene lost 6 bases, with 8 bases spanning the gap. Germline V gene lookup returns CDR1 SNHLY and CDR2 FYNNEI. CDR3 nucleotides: TGTGCCAGCAGTGACGGGGCGGCCGGGGAGCTGTTTTTT. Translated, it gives CASSDGAAGELFF.

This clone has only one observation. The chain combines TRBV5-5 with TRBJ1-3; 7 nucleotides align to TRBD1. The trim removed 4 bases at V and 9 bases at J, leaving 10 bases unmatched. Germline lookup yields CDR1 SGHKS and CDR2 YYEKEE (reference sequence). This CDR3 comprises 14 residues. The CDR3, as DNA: TGTGCCAGCAGCACTGGGACAGATGGAGGCACCATATATTTT. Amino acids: CASSTGTDGGTIYF.

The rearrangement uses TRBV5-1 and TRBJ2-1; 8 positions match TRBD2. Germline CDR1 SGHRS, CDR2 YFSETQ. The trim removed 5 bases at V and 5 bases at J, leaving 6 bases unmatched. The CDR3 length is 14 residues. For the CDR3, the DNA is TGCGCCAGCAGATGGGGACTAGACGACAATGAGCAGTTCTTC. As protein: CASRWGLDDNEQFF. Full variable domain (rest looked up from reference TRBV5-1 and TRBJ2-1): KAGVTQTPRYLIKTRGQQVTLSCSPISGHRSVSWYQQTPGQGLQFLFEYFSETQRNKGNFPGRFSGRQFSNSRSEMNVSTLELGDSALYLCASRWGLDDNEQFFGPGTRLTVL.

The CDR3: CASSLGQVENTQYF. CDR3 DNA sequence: TGCGCCAGCAGCTTGGGGCAGGTAGAAAATACGCAGTATTTT. The chain joins TRBV5-1 to TRBJ2-3; D remains unclear. This CDR3 is 14 amino acids long. The V gene's germline CDR1 is SGHRS and CDR2 YFSETQ. V was cut by 0 bases and J by 7 bases, with 12 bases left in between. Full variable domain (missing parts from reference TRBV5-1 and TRBJ2-3): KAGVTQTPRYLIKTRGQQVTLSCSPISGHRSVSWYQQTPGQGLQFLFEYFSETQRNKGNFPGRFSGRQFSNSRSEMNVSTLELGDSALYLCASSLGQVENTQYFGPGTRLTVL.

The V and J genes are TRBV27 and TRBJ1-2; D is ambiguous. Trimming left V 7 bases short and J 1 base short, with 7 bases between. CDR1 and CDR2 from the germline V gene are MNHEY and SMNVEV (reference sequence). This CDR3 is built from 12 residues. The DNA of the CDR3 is TGTGCCAGCAAGGACCGTAACTATGGCTACACCTTC. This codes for CASKDRNYGYTF.

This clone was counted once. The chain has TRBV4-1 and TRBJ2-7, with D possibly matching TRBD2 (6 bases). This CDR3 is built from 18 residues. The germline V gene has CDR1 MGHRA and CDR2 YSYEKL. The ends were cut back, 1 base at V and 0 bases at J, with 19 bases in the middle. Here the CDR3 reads CASSQAYGGQASSYEQYF. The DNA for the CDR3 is TGCGCCAGCAGCCAAGCATACGGAGGGCAGGCGAGCTCCTACGAGCAGTACTTC.

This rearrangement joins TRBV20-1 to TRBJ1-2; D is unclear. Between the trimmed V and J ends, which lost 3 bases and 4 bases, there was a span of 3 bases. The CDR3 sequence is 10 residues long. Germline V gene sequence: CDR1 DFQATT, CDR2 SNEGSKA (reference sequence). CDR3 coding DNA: TGCAGTGCTAGGAGCTATGGCTACACCTTC. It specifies CSARSYGYTF.

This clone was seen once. The CDR3 loop is CASSVEGANYGYTF. The CDR3 bases are TGTGCCAGCAGCGTAGAGGGGGCTAACTATGGCTACACCTTC. The rearrangement uses TRBV9 and TRBJ1-2, with TRBD1 as a possible D gene (6 bases). With 0 bases removed from V and 0 bases from J, the gap between germline ends came to 6 bases. Germline assignment: CDR1 SGDLS and CDR2 YYNGEE. The length of the CDR3 is 14 residues.

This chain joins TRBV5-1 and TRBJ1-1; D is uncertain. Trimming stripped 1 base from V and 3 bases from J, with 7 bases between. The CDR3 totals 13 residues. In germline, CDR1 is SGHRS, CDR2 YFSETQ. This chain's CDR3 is CASSLSTDTEAFF. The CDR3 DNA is TGCGCCAGCAGCTTGTCAACGGACACTGAAGCTTTCTTT.

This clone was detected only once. CDR3 region: CASFGTRSSYEQYF. The CDR3 bases are TGTGCCAGCTTCGGGACCCGAAGCTCCTACGAGCAGTACTTC. The rearrangement links TRBV2 to TRBJ2-7; D may correspond to TRBD1 or TRBD2 (5 bases each). The germline V gene encodes CDR1 SNHLY and CDR2 FYNNEI. The CDR3 extends over 14 amino acids. With 8 bases removed from V and 0 bases from J, the gap between germline ends came to 14 bases.

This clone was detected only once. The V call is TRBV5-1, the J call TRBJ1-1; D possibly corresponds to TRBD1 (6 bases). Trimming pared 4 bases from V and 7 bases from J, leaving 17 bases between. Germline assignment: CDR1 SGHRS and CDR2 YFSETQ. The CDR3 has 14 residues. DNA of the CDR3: TGCGCCAGCAGCCCAGGACAGTCGACATATGAAGCTTTCTTT. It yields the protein CASSPGQSTYEAFF.

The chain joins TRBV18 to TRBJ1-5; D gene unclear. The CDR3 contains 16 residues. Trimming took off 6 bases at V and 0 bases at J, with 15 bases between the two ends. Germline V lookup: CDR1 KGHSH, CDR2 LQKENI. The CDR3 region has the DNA TGTGCCAGCTCCCTCAACGTCGGCGGTAGCAATCAGCCCCAGCATTTT. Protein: CASSLNVGGSNQPQHF.

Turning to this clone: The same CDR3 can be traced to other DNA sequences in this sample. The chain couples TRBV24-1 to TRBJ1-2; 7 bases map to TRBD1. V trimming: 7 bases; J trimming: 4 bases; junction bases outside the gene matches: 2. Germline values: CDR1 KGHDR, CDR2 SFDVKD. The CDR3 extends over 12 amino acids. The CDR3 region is CATSRDSYGYTF. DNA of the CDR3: TGTGCCACCAGCCGGGACAGCTATGGCTACACCTTC.

The CDR3 region is CASSYLYEQYF. Written as DNA, the CDR3 is TGTGCCAGCAGTTACCTGTACGAGCAGTACTTC. The chain recombines TRBV6-5 with TRBJ2-7; D is ambiguous. V lost 2 bases, J lost 4 bases, and 3 bases lay in between. The CDR3 spans 11 residues. Germline values: CDR1 MNHEY, CDR2 SVGAGI.

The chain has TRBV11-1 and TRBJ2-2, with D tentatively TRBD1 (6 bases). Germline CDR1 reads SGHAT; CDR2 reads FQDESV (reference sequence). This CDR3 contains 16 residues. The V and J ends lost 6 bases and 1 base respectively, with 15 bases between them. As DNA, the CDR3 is TGTGCCAGCAGGACTCAGGGGTTCCAGAACACCGGGGAGCTGTTTTTT. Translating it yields CASRTQGFQNTGELFF.